These T cell receptor beta chains were read from a single sample in a study of blood T cell repertoires in COVID-19. The data were produced by immunoSEQ multiplex PCR, yet TCRdb's version contains in-frame clones alone and is incomplete. The sample yields about 250,000 clones, around 90% seen once. The specimen was peripheral blood. The receptors were sampled from a man older than 75 with acute or convalescent COVID-19. Each CDR3 is given with its conserved first and last residue. Fields, in order: CDR3 protein, CDR3 DNA, clone size, V gene, D gene, J gene. The D gene is left open where the match is weak. Where a row states a size, it is once, few, many or the class of an expanded clone; other rows omit it.

CASSPNREGSEQYF | TGTGCCAGCAGTCCCAACAGGGAGGGGAGCGAGCAGTACTTC | NA | TRBV6-6 | NA | TRBJ2-7
CASSLERDTGELFF | TGTGCCAGCAGCTTAGAGCGGGATACCGGGGAGCTGTTTTTT | once | TRBV7-9 | TRBD2 | TRBJ2-2
CASSDVSTQGWSAAQHF | TGTGCCAGCAGTGACGTATCTACCCAAGGATGGAGCGCGGCCCAGCATTTT | NA | TRBV6-1 | NA | TRBJ1-5
CASSFPNTEAFF | TGTGCCAGCAGTTTCCCAAACACTGAAGCTTTCTTT | NA | TRBV2 | NA | TRBJ1-1
CASSRGTTRGETQYF | TGTGCCAGCAGCCGCGGGACCACCCGGGGGGAGACCCAGTACTTC | NA | TRBV7-3 | NA | TRBJ2-5
CASSLGRGPQETQYF | TGTGCCAGCAGCTTAGGGCGGGGACCCCAAGAGACCCAGTACTTC | NA | TRBV11-3 | NA | TRBJ2-5
CASSSLSSTDTQYF | TGCGCCAGCAGCTCCCTGTCTAGCACAGATACGCAGTATTTT | NA | TRBV5-1 | NA | TRBJ2-3
CASSMGTTEQFF | TGTGCCAGTAGTATGGGGACAACTGAGCAGTTCTTC | NA | TRBV19 | NA | TRBJ2-1
CSVNSGDYGYTF | TGCAGCGTTAATTCAGGGGACTATGGCTACACCTTC | many | TRBV29-1 | NA | TRBJ1-2
CASSQASGSKAGELFF | TGTGCCAGCAGCCAAGCTAGCGGGAGTAAGGCCGGGGAGCTGTTTTTT | NA | TRBV4-2 | TRBD2 | TRBJ2-2
CASSKGGSTSETQYF | TGCGCCAGCAGCAAGGGGGGGTCTACCAGTGAGACCCAGTACTTC | NA | TRBV5-1 | NA | TRBJ2-5
CSVGQGIEAFF | TGCAGCGTAGGTCAGGGTATTGAAGCTTTCTTT | NA | TRBV29-1 | NA | TRBJ1-1
CASSIDYQETQYF | TGTGCCAGTAGTATAGACTACCAAGAGACCCAGTACTTC | NA | TRBV19 | NA | TRBJ2-5